This is a list of T cell receptor beta chains from one sample in a study of blood T cell repertoires in COVID-19. Clones were sequenced by immunoSEQ multiplex PCR, and TCRdb holds only the in-frame ones, with some missing. The sample has hundreds of thousands of clones, just over 85% seen once; the top ten hold about 1.5%. The sample consisted of peripheral blood. Receptor source: a woman in her 30s with active or convalescent COVID-19. The CDR3 runs from the conserved cysteine through the conserved F or W. A D gene is named only where the DNA matches it firmly. Clone size, where shown, is once, few, many, or a class for clones that have expanded.

V	size	J	D	CDR3	DNA
TRBV4-1	-	TRBJ1-2	-	CASSQDGTYGYTF	TGCGCCAGCAGCCAAGATGGGACATATGGCTACACCTTC
TRBV19	-	TRBJ1-6	-	CASSKFGETQGSPLHF	TGTGCCAGTAGTAAATTCGGGGAGACACAGGGTTCACCCCTCCACTTT
TRBV19	-	TRBJ2-1	TRBD2	CASSILLAGTYNEQFF	TGTGCCAGTAGTATATTACTAGCGGGAACCTACAATGAGCAGTTCTTC
TRBV12-3/TRBV12-4	-	TRBJ1-6	-	CASSSHRGSPLHF	TGTGCCAGCAGTTCCCACCGCGGGTCGCCCCTCCACTTT
TRBV11-3	-	TRBJ2-3	TRBD2	CASSLGGRQSSPTQYF	TGTGCCAGCAGCTTAGGCGGGAGACAGTCATCCCCTACGCAGTATTTT
TRBV2	-	TRBJ1-1	-	CASSPRAYGAGTEAFF	TGTGCCAGCAGTCCAAGGGCCTATGGAGCGGGCACTGAAGCTTTCTTT
TRBV14	-	TRBJ1-4	-	CASSQAPRGEKLFF	TGTGCCAGCAGCCAAGCCCCCAGGGGTGAGAAACTGTTTTTT
TRBV6-1	-	TRBJ2-7	-	CASSEHSQGSPYEQYF	TGTGCCAGCAGTGAACACTCGCAAGGGAGCCCCTACGAGCAGTACTTC
TRBV4-1	-	TRBJ2-3	-	CASSQKKAGTSTDTQYF	TGCGCCAGCAGCCAAAAAAAGGCGGGGACGAGCACAGATACGCAGTATTTT
TRBV7-2	-	TRBJ2-7	-	CASSPRVGGPYEQYF	TGTGCCAGCAGCCCGCGGGTGGGAGGACCCTACGAGCAGTACTTC
TRBV7-2	-	TRBJ1-2	-	CASSLQSEYGYTF	TGTGCCAGCAGCTTACAATCCGAGTATGGCTACACCTTC
TRBV7-8	-	TRBJ1-5	-	CASSEGQTARPQHF	TGTGCCAGCAGCGAAGGACAGACGGCGAGGCCCCAGCATTTT
TRBV10-2	-	TRBJ1-2	TRBD1	CAPRRQGSDGYTF	TGCGCCCCCAGACGACAGGGAAGTGATGGCTACACCTTC
TRBV19	-	TRBJ2-7	-	CASSIGTLSYEQYF	TGTGCCAGTAGTATAGGGACTCTCTCCTACGAGCAGTACTTC
TRBV19	-	TRBJ1-1	TRBD1	CASSPRTGMNTEAFF	TGTGCCAGTAGTCCAAGGACAGGGATGAACACTGAAGCTTTCTTT
TRBV2	-	TRBJ1-1	TRBD1	CASRAGGGTEAFF	TGTGCCAGCAGGGCAGGGGGCGGAACTGAAGCTTTCTTT
TRBV15	-	TRBJ2-7	TRBD2	CATSRALADYEQYF	TGTGCCACCAGCAGAGCACTAGCGGACTACGAGCAGTACTTC
TRBV2	-	TRBJ1-2	TRBD1	CASNRQGDYGYTF	TGTGCCAGCAACAGACAGGGCGACTATGGCTACACCTTC
TRBV7-9	-	TRBJ2-7	-	CASSSSGGLAYEQYF	TGTGCCAGCAGCTCATCCGGAGGCCTGGCCTACGAGCAGTACTTC
TRBV10-3	-	TRBJ1-2	TRBD1	CAISEEIQGSFRDANYGYTF	TGTGCCATCAGTGAGGAAATACAGGGGTCTTTTAGGGATGCTAACTATGGCTACACCTTC
TRBV27	-	TRBJ2-1	TRBD2	CASSLTGGSLKLNYEQFF	TGTGCCAGCAGTTTAACGGGAGGCAGCCTCAAACTCAATTATGAGCAGTTCTTC
TRBV12-3/TRBV12-4	once	TRBJ2-3	-	CASRLTDTQYF	TGTGCCAGCAGACTTACAGATACGCAGTATTTT
TRBV20-1	once	TRBJ1-2	-	CSASAPPYLYGYTF	TGCAGTGCTAGTGCCCCTCCCTACCTCTATGGCTACACCTTC
TRBV5-1	-	TRBJ1-2	TRBD1	CASSLGVRTGAGYTF	TGCGCCAGCAGCTTGGGTGTGCGGACAGGGGCTGGCTACACCTTC
TRBV7-8	-	TRBJ2-3	-	CASSLGVGDRVGADTQYF	TGTGCCAGCAGCTTAGGGGTGGGAGACCGGGTTGGGGCAGATACGCAGTATTTT